This TCR beta chain was captured in a study of regulatory T cells in long-lasting Graves disease. Study information: Graves' patients (newly diagnosed) had been on antithyroid drugs under 3 months. Study results and limitations: New patients shared 950 to 1,000 public clonotypes, fewer than the roughly 2,600 shared by persistent patients.

This clonotype was recorded many times. What it binds is not known. Arm-PCR of CDR3 regions and iRepertoire HTBI primers were the basis on which TCR beta libraries were built. TCRdb reprocessed the multiplex PCR reads with MiXCR, giving one entry per CDR3 protein. Seen here are hundreds of thousands of distinct CDR3 sequences, less than 20% observed once, and the top ten hold roughly 10%. Time point reported: newly diagnosed GD, antithyroid drugs for less than 3 months. With RNA extracted from PBMCs as input, the TCR library was made. Graves' disease diagnosis followed American Thyroid Association guidelines. This CDR3 has 14 amino acids. Trimming left V 6 bases short and J 4 bases short, with 15 bases between. The germline gives CDR1 MNHNS, CDR2 SASEGT. This sample was also put to use in a study of T cells in Graves' hyperthyroidism and ophthalmopathy.

J is TRBJ1-1 and V is TRBV6-1; D call uncertain. The sequenced sample was peripheral blood mononuclear cells (PBMCs), obtained at new diagnosis, from a patient treated with antithyroid drugs. The receptor was isolated from a woman in her 30s with Graves disease. DNA of the CDR3: TGTGCCAGCAGGGAATCGCCGACTGGCACTGAAGCTTTCTTT. Its translation: CASRESPTGTEAFF.